This T cell receptor (beta chain) was identified during a study of blood T cell repertoires in COVID-19. Study as a whole: Sample material is recorded as cDNA or gDNA derived from T cells, B-cell-depleted T cells, or PBMCs.

The data were produced by immunoSEQ multiplex PCR, yet TCRdb's version contains in-frame clones alone and is incomplete. Of about 230,000 clones in the sample, 85% to 90% were seen once. Seattle patients were enrolled while actively infected and followed longitudinally. Sample: peripheral blood. The TCR comes from a man aged 30 to 39 with COVID-19, enrolled during active disease.

CDR3 nucleotide sequence: TGTGCCATCAGTGAACCCACAGGCGACTATGGCTACACCTTC. The encoded protein is CAISEPTGDYGYTF. The chain has TRBV10-3 and TRBJ1-2; tentative D call: TRBD1 (5 bases). V gave up 3 bases and J gave up 3 bases, with 11 bases separating them. Germline V gene data show CDR1 as ENHRY and CDR2 as SYGVKD. The CDR3 contains 14 residues.